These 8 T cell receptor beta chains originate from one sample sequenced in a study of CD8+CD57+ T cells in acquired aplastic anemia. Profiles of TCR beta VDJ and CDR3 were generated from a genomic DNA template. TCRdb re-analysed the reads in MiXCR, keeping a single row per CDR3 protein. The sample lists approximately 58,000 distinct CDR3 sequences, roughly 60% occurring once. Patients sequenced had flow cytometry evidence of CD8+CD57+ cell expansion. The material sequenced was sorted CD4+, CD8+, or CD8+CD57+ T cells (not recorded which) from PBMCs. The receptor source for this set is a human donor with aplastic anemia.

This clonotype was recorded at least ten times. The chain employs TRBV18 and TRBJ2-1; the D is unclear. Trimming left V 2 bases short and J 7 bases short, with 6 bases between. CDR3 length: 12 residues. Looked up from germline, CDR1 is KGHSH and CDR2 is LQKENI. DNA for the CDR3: TGTGCCAGCTCACCAAGCCATAATGAGCAGTTCTTC. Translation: CASSPSHNEQFF.

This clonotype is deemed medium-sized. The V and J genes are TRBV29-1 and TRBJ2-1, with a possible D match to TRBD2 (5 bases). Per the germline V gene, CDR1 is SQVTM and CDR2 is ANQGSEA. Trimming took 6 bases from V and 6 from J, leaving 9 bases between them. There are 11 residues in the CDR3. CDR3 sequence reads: CSVRAGNEQFF. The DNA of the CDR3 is TGCAGCGTCCGCGCGGGCAATGAGCAGTTCTTC.

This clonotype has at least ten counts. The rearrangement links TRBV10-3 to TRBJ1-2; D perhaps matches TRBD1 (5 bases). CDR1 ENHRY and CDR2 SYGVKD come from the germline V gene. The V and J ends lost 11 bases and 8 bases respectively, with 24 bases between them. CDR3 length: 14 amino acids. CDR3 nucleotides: TGTGCCGTTATGGACGGGGACTACTTTATGGGCTACACCTTC. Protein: CAVMDGDYFMGYTF.

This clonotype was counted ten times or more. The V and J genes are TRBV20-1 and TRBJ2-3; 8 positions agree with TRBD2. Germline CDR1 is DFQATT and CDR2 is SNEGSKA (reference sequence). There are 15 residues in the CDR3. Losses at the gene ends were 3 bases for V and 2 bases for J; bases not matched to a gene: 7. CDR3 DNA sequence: TGCAGTGCTAGGGGCGGGGGGATTTACACAGATACGCAGTATTTT. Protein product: CSARGGGIYTDTQYF.

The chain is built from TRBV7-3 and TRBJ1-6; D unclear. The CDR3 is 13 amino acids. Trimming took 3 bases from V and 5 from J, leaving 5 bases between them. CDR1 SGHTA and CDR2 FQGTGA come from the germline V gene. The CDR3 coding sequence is TGTGCCAGCAGCTTGGATGATAATTCACCCCTCCACTTT. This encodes CASSLDDNSPLHF.

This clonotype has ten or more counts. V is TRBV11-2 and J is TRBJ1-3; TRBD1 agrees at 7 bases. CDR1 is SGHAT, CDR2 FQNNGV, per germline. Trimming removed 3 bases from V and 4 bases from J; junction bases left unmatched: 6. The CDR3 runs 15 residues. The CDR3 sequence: CASSLNRGYGNTIYF. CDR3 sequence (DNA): TGTGCCAGCAGCTTGAACAGGGGATACGGAAACACCATATATTTT. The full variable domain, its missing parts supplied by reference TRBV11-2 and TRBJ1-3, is EAGVAQSPRYKIIEKRQSVAFWCNPISGHATLYWYQQILGQGPKLLIQFQNNGVVDDSQLPKDRFSAERLKGVDSTLKIQPAKLEDSAVYLCASSLNRGYGNTIYFGEGSWLTVV.

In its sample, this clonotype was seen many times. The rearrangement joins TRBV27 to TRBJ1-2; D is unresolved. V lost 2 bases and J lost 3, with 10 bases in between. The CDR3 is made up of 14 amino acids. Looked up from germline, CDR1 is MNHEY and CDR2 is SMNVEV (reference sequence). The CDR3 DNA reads TGTGCCAGCAGTTTAAGTGGGGTTGACTATGGCTACACCTTC. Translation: CASSLSGVDYGYTF.

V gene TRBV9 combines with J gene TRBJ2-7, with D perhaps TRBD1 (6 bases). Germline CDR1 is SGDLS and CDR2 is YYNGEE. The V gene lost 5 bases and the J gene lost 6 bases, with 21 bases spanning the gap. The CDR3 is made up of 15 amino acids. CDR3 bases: TGTGCCAGCAGTGGAGGACAGCTGATGGTCGGCGAGCAGTACGTC. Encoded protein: CASSGGQLMVGEQYV.